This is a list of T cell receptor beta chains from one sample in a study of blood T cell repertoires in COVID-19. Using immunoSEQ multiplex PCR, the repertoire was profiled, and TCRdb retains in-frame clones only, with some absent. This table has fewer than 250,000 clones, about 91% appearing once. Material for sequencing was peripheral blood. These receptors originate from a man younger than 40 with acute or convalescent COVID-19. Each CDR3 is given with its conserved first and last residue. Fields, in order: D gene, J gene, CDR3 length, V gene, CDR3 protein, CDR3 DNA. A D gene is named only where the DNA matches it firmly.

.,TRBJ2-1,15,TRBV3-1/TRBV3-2,CASSRYGGSYNEQFF,TGTGCCAGCAGCCGGTACGGTGGCTCCTACAATGAGCAGTTCTTC
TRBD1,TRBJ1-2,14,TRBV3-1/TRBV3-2,CASSQDRGRGGYTF,TGTGCCAGCAGCCAAGACAGGGGGCGCGGTGGCTACACCTTC
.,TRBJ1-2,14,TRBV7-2,CASSLEQVVDGYTF,TGTGCCAGCAGCTTAGAGCAGGTGGTTGATGGCTACACCTTC
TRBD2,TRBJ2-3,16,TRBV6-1,CASSESLAGGRDTQYF,TGTGCCAGCAGTGAAAGTTTAGCGGGGGGGCGGGATACGCAGTATTTT
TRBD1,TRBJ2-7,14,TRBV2,CASRTGTGTYEQYF,TGTGCCAGCAGGACCGGGACAGGGACCTACGAGCAGTACTTC
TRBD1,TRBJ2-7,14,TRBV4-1,CASSQGQGMYEQYF,TGCGCCAGCAGCCAAGGACAGGGGATGTACGAGCAGTACTTC
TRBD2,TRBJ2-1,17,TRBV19,CASSVSGGLTSGNEQFF,TGTGCCAGTAGTGTTAGCGGGGGCCTCACTTCTGGCAATGAGCAGTTCTTC
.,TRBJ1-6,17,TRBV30,CAWNMGRGSNFNSPLHF,TGTGCCTGGAACATGGGGAGGGGGAGTAATTTTAATTCACCCCTCCACTTT
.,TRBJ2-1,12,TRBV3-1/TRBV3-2,CASSQDQAEQFF,TGTGCCAGCAGCCAAGATCAGGCCGAGCAGTTCTTC
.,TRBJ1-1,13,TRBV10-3,CAISEGAQVAAFF,TGTGCCATCAGTGAGGGGGCTCAGGTCGCAGCTTTCTTT
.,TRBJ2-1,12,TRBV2,CASSYTINEQFF,TGTGCCAGCAGTTACACAATCAATGAGCAGTTCTTC
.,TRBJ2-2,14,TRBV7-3,CASRLSTNTGELFF,TGTGCCAGCAGGCTCTCTACGAACACCGGGGAGCTGTTTTTT